This T cell receptor (beta chain) was sequenced during a study of vaccination and CD4 T cells after COVID-19 (dated by TCRdb to between 2022 and 2023). For context, the study as a whole: Convalescent patients had a positive SARS-CoV-2 result on nasal swab PCR, and of these patients, fewer than ten had mild disease and one had severe disease. For stimulating the cultures, overlapping spike peptide pools were used, derived from SARS-CoV-2 as well as from the common cold coronaviruses HCoV-NL63, HCoV-OC43 and HCoV-229E. The convalescent cohort included six males and four females, with two Hispanic individuals, seven Caucasians, two Asians and one multiracial person. Participants got two doses of the Pfizer-BioNTech BNT162b2 vaccine (n=8) or two doses of the Moderna mRNA-1273 vaccine (n=2). Post-COVID blood samples were collected from convalescent patients a median of around 100 days after diagnosis, with a range of about 30 to 161 days. Post-vaccine blood samples were taken a median of about 77 days after the second vaccine dose, with a range of roughly 13 to 250 days. In control cultures, a CEFX viral epitope pool was used as positive control, an HIV-1 Nef peptide pool was used as negative control, or no peptide was added. In about 11 COVID-19 convalescent patients and a handful of infection-naive healthy vaccine recipients, the spike-specific CD4+ TCR repertoire before mRNA vaccination was compared with the repertoire after mRNA vaccination.

The V and J ends are trimmed by 5 bases and 10 bases, leaving 14 bases between them. From the cysteine up to the phenylalanine, the CDR3 has a length of 12 residues. Solely the CDR3 DNA is kept, with 36 bases framed from the first base. CDR1 and CDR2, per the germline V gene (reference sequence), are MNHEY and SMNVEV. This clonotype has just a few counts. The antigen it recognizes is unknown. No base qualities exist here, and no much larger clone lies one base off it. The investigation overall reported the following: Only a relatively small number of convalescent patients were included in the study, and early timepoints following natural infection were not analyzed. In convalescent patients, a median roughly 87% of post-vaccine SARS-CoV-2-reactive clones were detected only after vaccination, suggesting vaccine-specific priming. Of the vaccine-specific clones found in convalescent patients, nearly all (304 of 307) were mono-reactive for SARS-CoV-2 spike instead of being cross-reactive with common cold coronaviruses. The median count of SARS-CoV-2-reactive clonotypes went up from approximately 20 after infection to about 40 after vaccination, although the change was not significant.

The library came from PCR. DNA from cultured CD4+ T cells was subjected to TCR sequencing with the Oncomine TCR Beta short-read assay at the Johns Hopkins FTIC core. The QIAamp micro DNA kit was used to extract genomic DNA from the cultured CD4+ T cells. Oncomine TCR Beta libraries made from cultured CD4+ T cells were pooled using unique dual indexes and sequenced on an Illumina iSeq 100. Processing in the source paper ran as follows. Non-productive sequences were filtered out, and CDR3s that did not start with C, did not end with F or W, or were shorter than 7 amino acids were discarded. Antigen-specific clonotypes were identified with the MANAFEST web application by comparing peptide-stimulated wells with reference and other culture wells. To be called positive, a clone needed an FDR below 0.05, an odds ratio above 5, and a productive frequency above 0.1% in at least two of three replicate wells. A clonotype counted as cross-reactive if it showed significant expansion both in the SARS-CoV-2 spike wells and in at least one common cold coronavirus spike condition. Using R version 3.6.1, CDR3 homology was evaluated through Levenshtein distances (stringdist) along with unrooted phylogenetic trees (ape). Clones were called with MiXCR by TCRdb after fastp trimmed the public reads at Q25, and only in-frame beta chains were retained. Rows merge per CDR3 protein into single entries with the most common DNA and genes. The V and J calls follow TCRdb's processing rather than the paper's. The sample table records about 20,000 distinct CDR3 sequences; about half of these occur just once. Together, the top ten hold around 2.9% of the sample.

According to the study, the label for this sample's treatment or condition signals: approximately 10-day PBMC culture with coronavirus spike peptide pools or control peptides (ViraFEST assay). The ViraFEST assay, used in the study, expanded antigen-specific T cells with peptide pools and then identified the expanded clonotypes through TCR sequencing. Positive SARS-CoV-2 PCR tests in the convalescent patients dated from March to December 2020, before Alpha, Beta and Delta variants emerged in the United States. Each well held 2.2 million or so PBMCs cultured with 9 to 10 ug/ml peptide pools in IMDM containing 5% human AB serum and around 9 IU/ml IL-2. On days 3 and 7, half of the culture medium was replaced with fresh IL-2-containing medium. After around 11 days of culture, CD4+ T cells were isolated by negative selection using the EasySep CD4+ T cell isolation kit. PBMCs were separated from whole blood using Ficoll-Paque Plus gradient centrifugation and then either used fresh or cryopreserved at -140C. In general, triplicate wells were set up for every culture condition.

This TCR came from a human donor who had recovered from COVID-19. The sequences come from CD4+ T cells from blood, cultured in vitro, collected after SARS-CoV-2 vaccination. The chain is assembled from TRBV27 and TRBJ1-1, with no reliable assignment of the D segment. The nucleotides are TGTGCCAGCAGTGGTCCAGGCGTGAGAGCTTTCTTT. Its protein product is CASSGPGVRAFF.